The 16 T cell receptor beta chains below all came from one sample that was sequenced in a study of cytomegalovirus exposure and HLA in healthy donors. PCR involved 60 Vbeta and 13 Jbeta primers. Sequencing was performed with immunoSEQ multiplex PCR; in TCRdb, only in-frame clones are kept and a portion is missing. The data hold some 130,000 clones, with 75% to 90% observed a single time. Sequencing was carried out using PBMCs. The source of these receptors is a man between 25 and 39 years old in good health and CMV-seronegative.

Worth noting for this clone: The junction shows a germline mismatch at one end, possibly a read error. This chain uses TRBV2 with TRBJ1-5; no clear D gene. Germline V gene lookup returns CDR1 SNHLY and CDR2 FYNNEI. This CDR3 is 14 amino acids long. CDR3 nucleotides: TGTGCCAGCAGTGGCGCAGGTCCGAATCAGCCCCAGAATTTT. This translates into CASSGAGPNQPQNF.

The V call is TRBV12-5, the J call TRBJ1-1, with D uncertain. CDR3 length equals 15 residues. Trimming took off 5 bases at V and 4 bases at J, with 17 bases between the two ends. Looked up from germline, CDR1 is LGHNT and CDR2 is FRNRAP. The chain's CDR3 is CASGRPAVGGTEAFF. Here the CDR3 DNA reads TGTGCTAGTGGTCGACCGGCCGTCGGCGGCACTGAAGCTTTCTTT. The whole variable domain, remainder taken from reference TRBV12-5 and TRBJ1-1, is DARVTQTPRHKVTEMGQEVTMRCQPILGHNTVFWYRQTMMQGLELLAYFRNRAPLDDSGMPKDRFSAEMPDATLATLKIQPSEPRDSAVYFCASGRPAVGGTEAFFGQGTRLTVV.

The rearrangement links TRBV19 to TRBJ2-3; 10 nucleotides match TRBD2. The V gene end was trimmed by 0 bases and the J gene end by 1 base; junction bases not matched to a gene: 1. Germline assignment: CDR1 LNHDA and CDR2 SQIVND (reference sequence). The CDR3 spans 16 residues. The chain's CDR3 is CASSIELAGGTDTQYF. DNA of the CDR3: TGTGCCAGTAGTATAGAGCTAGCGGGAGGCACAGATACGCAGTATTTT.

The chain employs TRBV2 and TRBJ1-4; no clear D gene. In germline, CDR1 is SNHLY, CDR2 FYNNEI. Trimming took 7 bases from V and 5 from J, leaving 5 bases between them. The CDR3 loop spans 11 amino acids. The CDR3 nucleotides are TGTGCCAGCACCTACAATGAAAAACTGTTTTTT. This codes for CASTYNEKLFF.

The CDR3 is CASSLFRSGGPQHF. DNA for the CDR3: TGTGCCAGCAGCTTGTTCCGTTCCGGGGGGCCCCAGCATTTT. The V call is TRBV5-5, the J call TRBJ1-5; D possibly corresponds to TRBD1 (5 bases). This CDR3 has 14 residues. Deletions cut 1 base from V and 9 bases from J, with 14 bases between. Germline CDR1 reads SGHKS; CDR2 reads YYEKEE (reference sequence).

This CDR3 is CASALSSQDQPQHF. Here the CDR3 DNA reads TGTGCTAGTGCCCTATCCTCTCAGGATCAGCCCCAGCATTTT. The chain recombines TRBV12-5 with TRBJ1-5, with D hard to call. Germline V lookup: CDR1 LGHNT, CDR2 FRNRAP. V was clipped by 7 bases and J by 5 bases, with 15 bases between them. The CDR3 runs to 14 residues.

V usage is TRBV6-1 and J usage is TRBJ1-2; TRBD1 matches 12 bases. The junction had 9 bases not matched to a gene; V was cut back by 9 bases and J by 4 bases. The germline CDR1 and CDR2 sequences are MNHNS and SASEGT. There are 15 residues in the CDR3. Here the CDR3 reads CASAWGTGGGYGYTF. CDR3 coding DNA: TGTGCCAGTGCCTGGGGGACAGGGGGCGGCTATGGCTACACCTTC.

This chain uses TRBV9 with TRBJ1-5; possible D gene TRBD1, 6 bases. The CDR3 extends over 15 amino acids. Trimming cost V 4 bases and J 6 bases, with 17 bases left between them. CDR1 and CDR2 (germline): SGDLS, YYNGEE. As DNA, the CDR3 is TGTGCCAGCAGCCCCTCGACAGGACAACTTCAGCCCCAGCATTTT. This translates into CASSPSTGQLQPQHF.

The chain recombines TRBV7-2 with TRBJ1-3, with D tentatively TRBD1 (6 bases). The CDR3 has 16 residues. Trimming pared 4 bases from V and 0 bases from J, leaving 13 bases between. Germline V CDR1 and CDR2: SGHTA, FQGNSA. In DNA, the CDR3 is TGTGCCAGCAGCTCCGAGACAGGCCGCTCTGGAAACACCATATATTTT. Translated, it gives CASSSETGRSGNTIYF.

This chain uses TRBV7-9 with TRBJ1-1, with a possible D match to TRBD1 (6 bases). Per the germline V gene, CDR1 is SEHNR and CDR2 is FQNEAQ (reference sequence). V was shortened by 5 bases and J by 1 base, with 14 bases between the two germline ends. The CDR3 is made up of 15 amino acids. The DNA of the CDR3 is TGTGCCAGCAGCCCCGCCGGGACACCGAACACTGAAGCTTTCTTT. Protein sequence: CASSPAGTPNTEAFF.

The chain employs TRBV4-3 and TRBJ2-2, with 7 bases identical to TRBD1. CDR3 size: 14 residues. CDR1 and CDR2 from the germline V gene are LGHNA and YSLEER. Losses at the gene ends were 3 bases for V and 6 bases for J; bases not matched to a gene: 4. CDR3 protein: CASSHRQGSGELFF. CDR3 nucleotide sequence: TGCGCCAGCAGCCATCGACAGGGTTCCGGGGAGCTGTTTTTT.

The CDR3 loop reads CASSLSRNQPQHF. In DNA, the CDR3 is TGTGCCAGCAGCTTATCCAGGAATCAGCCCCAGCATTTT. This rearrangement joins TRBV7-9 to TRBJ1-5, with no clear D. Trimming removed 2 bases from V and 4 bases from J, with 6 bases in between. The CDR3 consists of 13 residues. CDR1 SEHNR and CDR2 FQNEAQ come from the germline V gene (reference sequence).

The V gene is TRBV5-6, the J gene TRBJ1-1; no reliable D call. This CDR3 comprises 12 residues. V shed 3 bases and J shed 1 base, with 4 bases lying between them. Germline V gives CDR1 SGHDT, CDR2 YYEEEE. This chain's CDR3 is CASSSQNTEAFF. CDR3 DNA: TGTGCCAGCAGCTCACAGAACACTGAAGCTTTCTTT.

The DNA for the CDR3 is TGTGCCAGTAGTATTTCGGAGTATAGCAATCAGCCCCAGCATTTT. Its protein product is CASSISEYSNQPQHF. The chain carries TRBV19 and TRBJ1-5; D not certain. Germline V gene lookup returns CDR1 LNHDA and CDR2 SQIVND (reference sequence). V was pared by 3 bases and J by 0 bases, with 9 bases between. This CDR3 has 15 amino acids.

This chain uses TRBV2 with TRBJ2-7, with 8 bases matching TRBD2. The CDR3 is 15 amino acids. Germline CDR1 is SNHLY and CDR2 is FYNNEI. Trimming removed 2 bases from V and 1 base from J; junction bases left unmatched: 4. The CDR3 DNA reads as TGTGCCAGCAGTGAAAGCGGGAGAGGGTCCTACGAGCAGTACTTC. Translating gives CASSESGRGSYEQYF.

V usage is TRBV7-2 and J usage is TRBJ2-7; TRBD2 matches 12 bases. V lost 4 bases, J lost 3 bases, and 7 bases stayed unmatched. The CDR3 length is 16 residues. Germline assignment: CDR1 SGHTA and CDR2 FQGNSA. The CDR3 nucleotides are TGTGCCAGCAGCTCCCCGACTAGCGGGAGTCTCTACGAGCAGTACTTC. It codes for CASSSPTSGSLYEQYF.